This T cell receptor beta chain was profiled in a study of blood T cell repertoires in COVID-19. CDR1 and CDR2 from the germline V gene are SNHLY and FYNNEI. V dropped 6 bases and J dropped 7; count of bases not matched to a gene: 9. The CDR3 spans 15 residues. As handled by the study authors: Scientists estimated how many nucleated cells there were by amplifying reference gene primers. The protocol was immunoSEQ multiplex PCR, while the TCRdb copy is restricted to in-frame clones and leaves out a portion. The V and J calls and clone size were taken over from that table, and D and trimming were inferred from the DNA. The table shows roughly 120,000 clones, with roughly four fifths occurring only once.

The source material was peripheral blood. The sequence derives from a man aged 50-59 years with acute or convalescent COVID-19. The chain joins TRBV2 to TRBJ1-4; 9 bases map to TRBD1. The CDR3 sequence is CASSPGTGRGEKLFF. DNA for the CDR3: TGTGCCAGCAGCCCAGGGACAGGGCGGGGTGAAAAACTGTTTTTT.